The clone carrying this TCR beta chain has ten or more counts. The data were obtained in a study of blood T cell repertoires in COVID-19. As for the study in general: Nucleic acid was either cDNA or gDNA, and it came from T cells, B-cell-depleted T cells, or PBMCs.

Original analysis: Amplification of reference gene primers provided the estimated nucleated cell counts. This table comes from immunoSEQ multiplex PCR, and its TCRdb copy is limited to in-frame clones, with some not included. V and J calls and clone size are given by that table; D and trimming were obtained from the DNA. Among roughly 200,000 clones listed, about 83% were seen once. In Seattle, patients joined the study during active infection and were tracked longitudinally. The length of the CDR3 is 16 residues. Germline V gene sequence: CDR1 SNHLY, CDR2 FYNNEI. V gave up 5 bases and J gave up 1 base; unmatched junction bases: 8.

This receptor was taken from a woman in her thirties with COVID-19, enrolled during active disease. V and J are TRBV2 and TRBJ2-3; 8 bases fit TRBD2. The sequencing sample was made of peripheral blood. CDR3 DNA: TGTGCCAGCAGTAGGCAGGCTAGCGGGCGCACAGATACGCAGTATTTT. Its protein product is CASSRQASGRTDTQYF.